What follows are 26 T cell receptor beta chains derived from one specimen sequenced in a study of T cells in Graves' hyperthyroidism and ophthalmopathy. Regions amplified from RNA transcripts were the TCR beta CDR3 regions. The HTBI primer set served for first-round RT-PCR of the TCR CDR3. TCRdb reprocessed the multiplex PCR reads with MiXCR, giving one entry per CDR3 protein. The sample has about 420,000 distinct CDR3 sequences, roughly 13% seen once. Sequences were obtained from blood. The receptors originated from a woman between 18 and 30 years old with Graves' hyperthyroidism.

Notes on this clonotype: A much bigger clone sits one base away, suggesting this may be a read error. The V gene is TRBV6-5, the J gene TRBJ2-1; D call uncertain. From germline, CDR1 is MNHEY and CDR2 SVGAGI. There are 17 residues in the CDR3. CDR3 in amino acids: CASSYSLRSGSYNGQFF. CDR3 sequence (DNA): TGTGCCAGCAGTTATTCCCTTCGGTCAGGCTCCTACAATGGGCAGTTCTTC.

There are many counts of this clonotype. V and J are TRBV20-1 and TRBJ2-1, with D hard to call. This CDR3 spans 12 amino acids. Trimming removed 0 bases at V and 10 bases at J, with 10 bases between. Germline CDR1 and CDR2: DFQATT and SNEGSKA (reference sequence). The chain's CDR3 is CSARDIALEQFF. CDR3 DNA: TGCAGTGCTAGAGATATCGCCCTCGAGCAGTTCTTC.

The chain combines TRBV28 with TRBJ1-5, with D possibly matching TRBD1 (5 bases). CDR3 size: 16 residues. With 4 bases removed from V and 4 bases from J, the gap between germline ends came to 17 bases. The germline CDR1 and CDR2 sequences are MDHEN and SYDVKM. The CDR3 protein is CASSSRQGSGNQPQHF. DNA for the CDR3: TGTGCCAGCAGTTCCCGCCAGGGTTCCGGGAATCAGCCCCAGCATTTT.

This sequence joins TRBV2 and TRBJ2-5; D gene uncertain. Trimming took 3 bases from V and 5 from J, leaving 19 bases between them. Germline values: CDR1 SNHLY, CDR2 FYNNEI. The CDR3 is 16 amino acids. In DNA form, the CDR3 reads TGTGCCAGCAGTGAGGGTATACTAAGGATAGAGGAGACCCAGTACTTC. Protein sequence: CASSEGILRIEETQYF.

At least ten counts were recorded for this clonotype. This CDR3 is CASSLTSGGANEQFF. The CDR3 nucleotides read TGTGCCAGCAGCCTAACTAGCGGAGGGGCCAATGAGCAGTTCTTC. This rearrangement joins TRBV6-1 to TRBJ2-1; 8 nucleotides line up with TRBD2. Germline V gives CDR1 MNHNS, CDR2 SASEGT. J lost 6 bases, V lost 6 bases, and 10 bases had no gene match. The CDR3 totals 15 residues.

This clonotype was seen many times. The chain has TRBV3-1 and TRBJ2-1; tentative D call: TRBD1 (5 bases). The CDR3 extends over 13 amino acids. The V gene lost 4 bases and the J gene lost 4 bases, with 8 bases spanning the gap. From germline, CDR1 is LGHDT and CDR2 YNNKEL (reference sequence). Written as DNA, the CDR3 is TGTGCCAGCAGCCGACAGTTATACAATGAGCAGTTCTTC. This gives the protein CASSRQLYNEQFF.

This clonotype was recorded at least ten times. The rearrangement links TRBV20-1 to TRBJ1-4, with no clear D. CDR3 length equals 13 residues. Between the trimmed V and J ends, which lost 0 bases and 10 bases, there was a span of 12 bases. The germline CDR1 and CDR2 sequences are DFQATT and SNEGSKA (reference sequence). CDR3 coding DNA: TGCAGTGCTAGAGACCCCCCTTTAGGAAAACTGTTTTTT. Translating gives CSARDPPLGKLFF.

Ten or more counts support this clonotype. The CDR3 sequence: CSVDGTGGYEQYF. Written as DNA, the CDR3 is TGCAGCGTTGACGGGACAGGGGGTTACGAGCAGTACTTC. The J gene is TRBJ2-7, the V gene TRBV29-1; 11 bases fit TRBD1. Germline CDR1 reads SQVTM; CDR2 reads ANQGSEA. V was clipped by 3 bases and J by 4 bases; unmatched bases: 2. CDR3 size: 13 residues.

The gene calls are TRBV6-5 and TRBJ1-5; D gene unclear. The CDR3 is made up of 16 amino acids. The germline CDR1 and CDR2 sequences are MNHEY and SVGAGI. V lost 3 bases to trimming and J lost 0 bases, with 12 bases between them. CDR3 sequence: CASSYGQEYSNQPQHF. The CDR3 DNA reads TGTGCCAGCAGTTATGGCCAGGAGTATAGCAATCAGCCCCAGCATTTT.

The rearrangement joins TRBV30 to TRBJ2-5; D is undetermined. Trimming took off 1 base at V and 2 bases at J, with 5 bases between the two ends. The CDR3 totals 12 residues. Germline V gives CDR1 GTSNPN, CDR2 SVGIG (reference sequence). CDR3 nucleotides: TGTGCCTGGAGTGGAATGCAAGAGACCCAGTACTTC. Translation: CAWSGMQETQYF.

The V and J genes are TRBV7-6 and TRBJ2-1; D uncertain. V lost 0 bases and J 0 bases, leaving 9 bases between the germline ends. Germline V gives CDR1 SGHVS, CDR2 FNYEAQ. This CDR3 spans 16 amino acids. This CDR3 is CASSLAVRSSYNEQFF. The DNA for the CDR3 is TGTGCCAGCAGCTTAGCGGTCCGGAGCTCCTACAATGAGCAGTTCTTC.

There are many counts of this clonotype. The rearrangement uses TRBV6-1 and TRBJ1-1, with 10 bases fitting TRBD1. Germline V gene data show CDR1 as MNHNS and CDR2 as SASEGT. This CDR3 is 14 amino acids long. V was clipped by 5 bases and J by 4 bases; unmatched bases: 4. In DNA form, the CDR3 reads TGTGCCAGCAGTCGCCGGGACAGGGGCACTGAAGCTTTCTTT. Its translation is CASSRRDRGTEAFF.

This clonotype occurred many times. V usage is TRBV20-1 and J usage is TRBJ1-6, with TRBD1 matching over 8 bases. V was clipped by 2 bases and J by 9 bases; unmatched bases: 9. In germline, CDR1 is DFQATT, CDR2 SNEGSKA (reference sequence). This CDR3 comprises 15 residues. CDR3 coding DNA: TGCAGTGCTAGAAAAAGGACAGGGAGGGGTTCACCCCTCCACTTT. Protein sequence: CSARKRTGRGSPLHF.

This clonotype was seen many times. The chain combines TRBV20-1 with TRBJ2-3, with 7 bases matching TRBD1. In germline, CDR1 is DFQATT, CDR2 SNEGSKA (reference sequence). The CDR3 is 15 amino acids. V lost 2 bases to trimming and J lost 0 bases; unmatched junction nucleotides: 5. CDR3 in DNA: TGCAGTGCTAGACCAGGACAGGCTAGCACAGATACGCAGTATTTT. Translating it yields CSARPGQASTDTQYF.

This clonotype has a count of ten or more. This chain joins TRBV28 and TRBJ1-1; 8 nucleotides match TRBD1. The V gene's germline CDR1 is MDHEN and CDR2 SYDVKM. The V and J ends lost 8 bases and 4 bases, in that order; junction bases with no gene match: 9. This CDR3 is built from 14 residues. The CDR3 reads CASRSGQGGTEAFF. DNA for the CDR3: TGTGCCAGCCGTTCCGGACAGGGCGGCACTGAAGCTTTCTTT.

This clonotype has at least ten counts. This chain joins TRBV2 and TRBJ2-7, with D possibly being TRBD2 (6 bases). V was cut by 4 bases and J by 0 bases, with 13 bases left in between. Germline V CDR1 and CDR2: SNHLY, FYNNEI. This CDR3 spans 15 amino acids. CDR3 sequence: CASSGSGGSSYEQYF. The CDR3 DNA sequence: TGTGCCAGCAGTGGAAGCGGAGGGTCCTCCTACGAGCAGTACTTC.

This clonotype showed up many times. The CDR3 DNA is TGCAGTGCGAATAGGGGAGGCGGGGAGCTGTTTTTT. This encodes CSANRGGGELFF. The rearrangement joins TRBV20-1 to TRBJ2-2; possibly TRBD2 for D (6 bases). Trimming removed 6 bases at V and 7 bases at J, with 12 bases between. The CDR3 covers 12 residues. In germline, CDR1 is DFQATT, CDR2 SNEGSKA (reference sequence).

On this clonotype: A single base separates this from a much larger clone, so it may be a read error. The J gene is TRBJ2-7, the V gene TRBV20-1; 10 bases map to TRBD1. This CDR3 has 13 amino acids. Trimming at V came to 6 bases and at J to 2 bases, leaving 4 bases not matched to a gene. The germline CDR1 and CDR2 sequences are DFQATT and SNEGSKA (reference sequence). For the CDR3, the DNA is TGCAGTGCCAGCGGGACAGGGGCCTACGAGCAGTACTTC. Amino acid sequence: CSASGTGAYEQYF.

This clonotype was seen at least ten times. The chain has TRBV28 and TRBJ2-4, with 10 bases that match TRBD1. This CDR3 comprises 17 residues. Germline values: CDR1 MDHEN, CDR2 SYDVKM. The trim removed 1 base at V and 0 bases at J, leaving 3 bases unmatched. As DNA, the CDR3 is TGTGCCAGCAGTTTATCGGGACAGGGGCTAGCCAAAAACATTCAGTACTTC. It specifies CASSLSGQGLAKNIQYF. The entire variable domain, with the rest obtained from reference TRBV28 and TRBJ2-4, is as follows: DVKVTQSSRYLVKRTGEKVFLECVQDMDHENMFWYRQDPGLGLRLIYFSYDVKMKEKGDIPEGYSVSREKKERFSLILESASTNQTSMYLCASSLSGQGLAKNIQYFGAGTRLSVL.

This chain connects TRBV15 to TRBJ2-5; D not certain. CDR1 and CDR2 (germline): LNHNV, YYDKDF (reference sequence). Trimming removed 3 bases at V and 5 bases at J, with 7 bases between. The CDR3 has 12 amino acids. The CDR3 DNA reads TGTGCCACCAGCAGGCTAGGGGAGACCCAGTACTTC. This sequence encodes CATSRLGETQYF. The full variable domain, rest sourced from reference TRBV15 and TRBJ2-5, is DAMVIQNPRYQVTQFGKPVTLSCSQTLNHNVMYWYQQKSSQAPKLLFHYYDKDFNNEADTPDNFQSRRPNTSFCFLDIRSPGLGDTAMYLCATSRLGETQYFGPGTRLLVL.

This clonotype was picked up a small number of times. The rearrangement links TRBV28 to TRBJ1-1; D is possibly TRBD1 (5 bases). The CDR3 is 11 amino acids. V lost 6 bases, J lost 10 bases, and 12 bases lay in between. The germline CDR1 and CDR2 sequences are MDHEN and SYDVKM. This CDR3 is CASSYGGGAFF. In DNA, the CDR3 is TGTGCCAGCAGCTATGGGGGGGGAGCTTTCTTT.

This clonotype has more than one count but fewer than ten. CDR3 in DNA: TGTGCCAGCAGTCCCCGGGACAGGGATTTCAGCGAAGATACGCAGTATTTT. The encoded protein is CASSPRDRDFSEDTQYF. J is TRBJ2-3 and V is TRBV28; 9 bases align to TRBD1. This CDR3 is built from 17 residues. Germline CDR1 reads MDHEN; CDR2 reads SYDVKM. Trimming removed 5 bases from V and 5 bases from J; junction bases left unmatched: 14.

V gene TRBV4-3 combines with J gene TRBJ2-3; D not resolved. V dropped 0 bases and J dropped 1 base, with 5 bases sitting between them. This CDR3 spans 14 amino acids. Germline CDR1 reads LGHNA; CDR2 reads YSLEER. CDR3 loop: CASSQDHGTDTQYF. Written as DNA, the CDR3 is TGCGCCAGCAGCCAAGATCACGGCACAGATACGCAGTATTTT.

This clonotype was picked up a small number of times. This may be a read error: a much more frequent sequence differs by one nucleotide. The gene calls are TRBV28 and TRBJ2-7; D is tentatively TRBD1 or TRBD2 (7 bases each). The germline V gene encodes CDR1 MDHEN and CDR2 SYDVKM. The CDR3 contains 15 residues. V shed 5 bases and J shed 0 bases, with 14 bases lying between them. The CDR3 DNA is TGTGCCAGCAGTAGCGGGGCAGGGGGCTCCTACGAGCAGTACTTC. Protein sequence: CASSSGAGGSYEQYF. Looking up the rest from reference TRBV28 and TRBJ2-7 gives the full variable domain: DVKVTQSSRYLVKRTGEKVFLECVQDMDHENMFWYRQDPGLGLRLIYFSYDVKMKEKGDIPEGYSVSREKKERFSLILESASTNQTSMYLCASSSGAGGSYEQYFGPGTRLTVT.

This chain joins TRBV20-1 and TRBJ1-3; D ambiguous. Germline loops: CDR1 DFQATT, CDR2 SNEGSKA (reference sequence). CDR3 length: 14 residues. V lost 2 bases to trimming and J lost 3 bases, with 11 bases between them. CDR3 sequence (DNA): TGCAGTGCTAGACTTGCGATGGATGGAAACACCATATATTTT. Translation: CSARLAMDGNTIYF.

V and J are TRBV30 and TRBJ2-5; the match to TRBD1 covers 9 bases. The CDR3 has 17 residues. The ends lost 2 bases at V and 1 base at J; junction bases unmatched: 11. Germline V lookup: CDR1 GTSNPN, CDR2 SVGIG (reference sequence). As DNA, the CDR3 is TGTGCCTGGAGTATTCCGGGACAGGGTGACCTCCAAGAGACCCAGTACTTC. It yields the protein CAWSIPGQGDLQETQYF.